This T cell receptor (beta chain) was captured in a study of response to subunit inactivated influenza vaccine. Details on this clonotype: Antigen specificity is unknown.

The CDR3 is 16 residues long. J lost 3 bases, V lost 4 bases, and 6 bases had no gene match. The germline V gene encodes CDR1 MNHEY and CDR2 SMNVEV (reference sequence). Regarding the study as a whole: It was the authors' suggestion that each seasonal influenza vaccination recruits few new T cells.

Using its own MiXCR run on the RT-PCR reads, TCRdb lists one record per CDR3 protein. The sample lists about 650,000 distinct CDR3 sequences, 14% occurring once. The V gene is TRBV27, the J gene TRBJ1-6; 7 bases line up with TRBD1. Sequences were derived from PBMCs from blood, sampled 14 days before vaccination. The source of this sequence is a man aged 50 to 60 who received an inactivated influenza vaccine. The CDR3 region has the DNA TGTGCCAGCAGTTCTACAGGGGCCTTCTATAATTCACCCCTCCACTTT. It codes for CASSSTGAFYNSPLHF.